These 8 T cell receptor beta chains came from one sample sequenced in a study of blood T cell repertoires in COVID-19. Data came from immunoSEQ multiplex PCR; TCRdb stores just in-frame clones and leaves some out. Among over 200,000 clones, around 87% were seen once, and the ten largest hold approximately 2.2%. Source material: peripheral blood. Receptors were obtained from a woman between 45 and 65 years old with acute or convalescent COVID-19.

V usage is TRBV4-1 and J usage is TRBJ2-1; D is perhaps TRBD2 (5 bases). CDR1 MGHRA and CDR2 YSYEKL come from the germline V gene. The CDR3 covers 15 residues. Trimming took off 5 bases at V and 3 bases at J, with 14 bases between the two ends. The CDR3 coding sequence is TGCGCCAGCAGCTCCGAGGGAGTGCTCTACAATGAGCAGTTCTTC. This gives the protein CASSSEGVLYNEQFF.

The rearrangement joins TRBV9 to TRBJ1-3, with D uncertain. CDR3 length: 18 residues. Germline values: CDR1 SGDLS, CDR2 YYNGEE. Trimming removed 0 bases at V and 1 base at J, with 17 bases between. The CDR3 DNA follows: TGTGCCAGCAGCGTAGAGAGCGGGGTCGGCCTTTCTGGAAACACCATATATTTT. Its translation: CASSVESGVGLSGNTIYF. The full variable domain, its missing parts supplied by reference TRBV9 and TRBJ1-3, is DSGVTQTPKHLITATGQRVTLRCSPRSGDLSVYWYQQSLDQGLQFLIQYYNGEERAKGNILERFSAQQFPDLHSELNLSSLELGDSALYFCASSVESGVGLSGNTIYFGEGSWLTVV.

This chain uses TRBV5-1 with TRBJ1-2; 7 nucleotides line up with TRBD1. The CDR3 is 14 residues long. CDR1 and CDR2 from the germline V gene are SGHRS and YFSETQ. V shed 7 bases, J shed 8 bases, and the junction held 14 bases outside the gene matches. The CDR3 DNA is TGCGCCAGCTGCCCCGGGACAGCTGGCTTCGGCTACACCTTC. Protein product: CASCPGTAGFGYTF.

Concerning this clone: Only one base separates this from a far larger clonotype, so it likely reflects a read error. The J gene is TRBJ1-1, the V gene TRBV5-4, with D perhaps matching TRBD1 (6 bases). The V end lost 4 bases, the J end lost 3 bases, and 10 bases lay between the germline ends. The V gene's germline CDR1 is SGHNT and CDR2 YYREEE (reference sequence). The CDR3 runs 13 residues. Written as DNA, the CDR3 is TGTGCCAGCAGCGTAGCAGGGGACACTGAAGCTTTCTTT. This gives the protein CASSVAGDTEAFF.

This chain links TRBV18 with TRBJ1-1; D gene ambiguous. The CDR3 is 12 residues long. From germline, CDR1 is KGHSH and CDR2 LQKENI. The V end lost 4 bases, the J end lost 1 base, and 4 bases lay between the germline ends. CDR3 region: CASSHTNTEAFF. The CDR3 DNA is TGTGCCAGCTCACACACGAACACTGAAGCTTTCTTT. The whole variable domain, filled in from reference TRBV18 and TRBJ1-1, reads NAGVMQNPRHLVRRRGQEARLRCSPMKGHSHVYWYRQLPEEGLKFMVYLQKENIIDESGMPKERFSAEFPKEGPSILRIQQVVRGDSAAYFCASSHTNTEAFFGQGTRLTVV.

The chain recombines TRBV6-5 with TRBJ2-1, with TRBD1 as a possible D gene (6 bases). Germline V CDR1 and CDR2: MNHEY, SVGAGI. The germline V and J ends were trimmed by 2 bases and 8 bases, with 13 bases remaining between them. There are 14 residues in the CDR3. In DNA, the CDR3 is TGTGCCAGCAGTTACCTGGGGGCAGGCGATGAGCAGTTCTTC. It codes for CASSYLGAGDEQFF.

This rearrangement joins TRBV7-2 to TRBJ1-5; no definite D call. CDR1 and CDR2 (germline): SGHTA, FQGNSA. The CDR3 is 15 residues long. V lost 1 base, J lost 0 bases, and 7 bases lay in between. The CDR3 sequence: CASSLVPYSNQPQHF. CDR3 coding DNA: TGTGCCAGCAGCTTAGTGCCCTATAGCAATCAGCCCCAGCATTTT.

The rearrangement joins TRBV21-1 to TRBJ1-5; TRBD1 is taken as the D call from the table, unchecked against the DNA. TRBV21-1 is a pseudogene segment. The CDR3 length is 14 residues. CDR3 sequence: CAIPRTGADQPQHF. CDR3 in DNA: TGTGCCATACCCCGGACAGGGGCGGATCAGCCCCAGCATTTT.